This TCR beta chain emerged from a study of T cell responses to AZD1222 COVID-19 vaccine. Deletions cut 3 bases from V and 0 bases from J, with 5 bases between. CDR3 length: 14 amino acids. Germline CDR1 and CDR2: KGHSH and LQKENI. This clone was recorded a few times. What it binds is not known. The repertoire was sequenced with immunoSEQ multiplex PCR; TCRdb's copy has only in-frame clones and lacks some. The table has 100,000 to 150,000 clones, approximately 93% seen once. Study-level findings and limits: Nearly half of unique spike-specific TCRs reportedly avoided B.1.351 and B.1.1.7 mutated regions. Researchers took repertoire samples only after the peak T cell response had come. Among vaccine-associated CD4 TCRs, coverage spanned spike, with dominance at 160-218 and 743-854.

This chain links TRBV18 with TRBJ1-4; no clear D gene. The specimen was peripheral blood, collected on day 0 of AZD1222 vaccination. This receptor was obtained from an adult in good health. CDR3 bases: TGTGCCAGCTCACCGGGGACAACTAATGAAAAACTGTTTTTT. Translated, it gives CASSPGTTNEKLFF.